A selection of T cell receptor beta chains follows, all from one sample in a study of blood T cells in healthy people across ages. TCRdb itself ran the 5' RACE reads through MiXCR, one entry per CDR3 protein. The data hold about 670,000 distinct CDR3 sequences, with more than 45% observed a single time. Sequencing was carried out using blood. These receptors came from a woman of 80 years or more in good health. Both conserved end residues are part of each CDR3. D genes are given only for firm matches. Only part of the rows carry a size: once, few, many, or a class if the clone is expanded.

>.|.|TRBJ1-4|TRBV5-1
CASSLALGVNEKLFF
TGCGCCAGCAGCCTGGCCCTGGGTGTTAATGAAAAACTGTTTTTT
>.|once|TRBJ1-1|TRBV25-1
CASSEFVYTEAFF
TGTGCCAGCAGTGAATTCGTTTACACTGAAGCTTTCTTT
>TRBD2|.|TRBJ2-1|TRBV4-1
CASSQGGTSKNEQFF
TGCGCCAGCAGCCAAGGGGGGACTAGCAAGAATGAGCAGTTCTTC
>.|.|TRBJ1-2|TRBV20-1
CSEKAPASGYTF
TGCAGTGAAAAAGCACCGGCGTCTGGCTACACCTTC
>TRBD2|.|TRBJ2-1|TRBV4-3
CASSQEPVTSGGGYNEQFF
TGCGCCAGCAGCCAAGAACCCGTGACTAGCGGGGGGGGATACAATGAGCAGTTCTTC
>.|many|TRBJ1-1|TRBV10-3
CAISDRDVAEAFF
TGTGCCATCAGTGACAGGGACGTCGCTGAAGCTTTCTTT
>.|few|TRBJ2-5|TRBV30
CAWSKQEMKTQYF
TGTGCCTGGAGTAAACAGGAGATGAAGACCCAGTACTTC
>TRBD2|.|TRBJ2-1|TRBV20-1
CSAKSSGGVSCNEQFF
TGCAGTGCTAAGTCTAGCGGAGGGGTATCCTGCAATGAGCAGTTCTTC
>TRBD2|.|TRBJ2-1|TRBV9
CASSELAGGNEQFF
TGTGCCAGCAGCGAACTAGCGGGGGGCAATGAGCAGTTCTTC
>.|.|TRBJ1-1|TRBV6-5
CASRTPVGTREPFF
TGCGCCAGCAGAACACCCGTCGGGACCAGGGAACCTTTCTTT
>.|.|TRBJ2-5|TRBV9
CASSPRLRETQYF
TGTGCCAGCAGCCCAAGGCTAAGGGAGACCCAGTACTTC
>.|.|TRBJ2-2|TRBV4-1
CASSQESSTTGELFF
TGCGCCAGCAGCCAAGAATCTAGCACCACCGGGGAGTTGTTTTTT
>.|.|TRBJ2-2|TRBV5-1
CASSRQTGNTGELFF
TGCGCCAGCAGCAGACAGACAGGGAACACCGGGGAGCTGTTTTTT
>.|.|TRBJ1-6|TRBV2
CASSHPGSYNSPLHF
TGTGCCAGCAGCCATCCAGGATCCTATAATTCACCCCTCCACTTT
>.|.|TRBJ2-3|TRBV7-9
CASSWSLGRMGYTQYF
TGTGCCAGCAGCTGGAGCCTGGGACGGATGGGATATACGCAGTATTTT
>.|.|TRBJ2-5|TRBV5-6
CASSTGTFQETQYF
TGTGCCAGCAGCACGGGGACATTCCAAGAGACCCAGTACTTC
>.|few|TRBJ2-7|TRBV18
CASSPTEPSYEQYF
TGTGCCAGCTCACCGACAGAGCCCTCCTACGAGCAGTACTTC
>.|many|TRBJ2-5|TRBV5-1
CASSYSGTKETQYF
TGCGCCAGCAGCTACTCCGGGACAAAGGAGACCCAGTACTTC
>.|few|TRBJ1-2|TRBV20-1
CSAFGQGGYGYTF
TGCAGTGCTTTTGGGCAGGGAGGCTATGGCTACACCTTC
>.|.|TRBJ2-2|TRBV3-1
CASRLTGTGELFF
TGTGCCAGCAGGCTGACAGGCACCGGGGAGCTGTTTTTT
>TRBD1|many|TRBJ2-3|TRBV20-1
CSANSRDRGTQYF
TGCAGTGCCAACTCCCGGGACAGGGGTACGCAGTATTTT
>TRBD2|.|TRBJ2-5|TRBV2
CASSEVWASGKETQYF
TGTGCCAGCAGTGAAGTTTGGGCTAGCGGTAAAGAGACCCAGTACTTC
>.|.|TRBJ1-1|TRBV3-1
CASSRGTVGDTEAFF
TGTGCCAGCAGCCGGGGGACGGTCGGCGACACTGAAGCTTTCTTT
>.|many|TRBJ2-4|TRBV12-3/TRBV12-4
CASSFREAKNIQYF
TGTGCCAGCAGTTTTAGGGAAGCCAAAAACATTCAGTACTTC
>TRBD1|many|TRBJ1-2|TRBV6-1
CASTLGQGDGYTF
TGTGCCAGCACCCTGGGACAGGGAGATGGCTACACCTTC
>.|many|TRBJ2-3|TRBV5-5
CASSLGHYGTDTQYF
TGTGCCAGCAGCTTGGGACATTACGGCACAGATACGCAGTATTTT
>TRBD2|many|TRBJ2-7|TRBV20-1
CSAQREGTYEQYF
TGCAGTGCTCAGCGGGAGGGTACCTACGAGCAGTACTTC
>TRBD1|.|TRBJ1-6|TRBV20-1
CSARDRVTGNSPLHF
TGCAGTGCCCGGGACAGGGTAACGGGTAATTCACCCCTCCACTTT
>TRBD2|few|TRBJ2-3|TRBV5-1
CASSLTTSGSGTQYF
TGCGCCAGCAGCTTGACGACTAGCGGGTCGGGTACGCAGTATTTT
>TRBD2|many|TRBJ2-7|TRBV6-6
CASSLPGLDPEQYF
TGTGCCAGCAGTTTACCGGGACTAGATCCCGAGCAGTACTTC
>.|.|TRBJ1-5|TRBV5-1
CASSPGEGNQPQHF
TGCGCCAGCAGCCCAGGGGAGGGGAATCAGCCCCAGCATTTT
>.|.|TRBJ2-3|TRBV6-5
CASSYSGRGPTQYF
TGTGCCAGCAGTTACTCGGGGAGGGGGCCCACGCAGTATTTT
>.|many|TRBJ1-6|TRBV10-3
CAISALGSPLHF
TGTGCCATCAGTGCCCTGGGGTCACCCCTCCACTTT
>.|.|TRBJ2-7|TRBV5-1
CASSFTCYSSYEQYF
TGCGCCAGCAGCTTTACCTGCTACTCTTCCTACGAGCAGTACTTC
>TRBD1|.|TRBJ1-4|TRBV29-1
CSVEWDRGEKLFF
TGCAGCGTTGAGTGGGACAGAGGGGAAAAACTGTTTTTT
>TRBD1|many|TRBJ1-2|TRBV30
CAWILMAGTDNGYTF
TGTGCCTGGATCCTGATGGCCGGGACAGATAATGGCTACACCTTC
>.|.|TRBJ1-2|TRBV25-1
CASSEWGNYGYTF
TGTGCCAGCAGTGAATGGGGAAACTATGGCTACACCTTC
>.|.|TRBJ2-7|TRBV3-1
CASSPVVNYEQYF
TGTGCCAGCAGCCCCGTTGTTAACTACGAGCAGTACTTC
>TRBD1|many|TRBJ2-7|TRBV28
CASSYTGQSGDEQYF
TGTGCCAGCAGTTACACGGGACAGTCTGGCGACGAGCAGTACTTC
>.|few|TRBJ1-5|TRBV20-1
CSARDPAGRNQPQHF
TGCAGTGCTAGAGATCCGGCAGGCCGCAATCAGCCCCAGCATTTT
>TRBD1|few|TRBJ2-5|TRBV7-2
CASSLEVPGQGAETQYF
TGTGCCAGCAGCTTAGAGGTCCCCGGACAGGGGGCAGAGACCCAGTACTTC
>.|.|TRBJ2-7|TRBV18
CASSPEFYEQYF
TGTGCCAGCTCACCCGAGTTCTACGAGCAGTACTTC
>TRBD2|many|TRBJ2-5|TRBV7-7
CASSFSWTSGRETQYF
TGTGCCAGCAGCTTTAGTTGGACTAGCGGGAGAGAGACCCAGTACTTC
>TRBD2|.|TRBJ2-3|TRBV4-3
CASSHFGLAGLRTDTQYF
TGCGCCAGCAGCCATTTCGGACTAGCGGGATTAAGGACAGATACGCAGTATTTT
>TRBD2|many|TRBJ2-1|TRBV28
CASSVWGGNEQFF
TGTGCCAGCAGTGTATGGGGGGGGAATGAGCAGTTCTTC
>.|many|TRBJ1-5|TRBV12-3/TRBV12-4
CASSPQTGTPKQHF
TGTGCCAGCAGTCCCCAGACCGGGACACCCAAGCAGCATTTT
>.|.|TRBJ2-3|TRBV10-3
CAISERGEVGTDTQYF
TGTGCCATCAGTGAGAGGGGGGAGGTCGGCACAGATACGCAGTATTTT
>.|many|TRBJ2-7|TRBV15
CATSRDRASEQYF
TGTGCCACCAGCAGAGATCGGGCGTCCGAGCAGTACTTC
>TRBD2|.|TRBJ2-1|TRBV7-9
CASSLGTLAGNEQFF
TGTGCCAGCAGCTTAGGGACGCTAGCGGGCAATGAGCAGTTCTTC